This T cell receptor (beta chain) was observed in a study of CD8 T cells in Susac syndrome. This CDR3 region has 14 residues. Trimming stripped 3 bases from V and 6 bases from J, with 14 bases between. The germline V gene has CDR1 SEHNR and CDR2 FQNEAQ (reference sequence). The RNA, 0.5 to 1 ug, was put through reverse transcription using random hexamers. TCRdb reprocessed the immunoSEQ multiplex PCR reads via MiXCR and lists one record per CDR3 protein. The data show around 190,000 distinct CDR3 sequences, about 95% seen once. The chain employs TRBV7-9 and TRBJ1-1; tentative D call: TRBD1 (5 bases). Sample: CD4+ T cells from PBMCs. This clonotype originated in a human donor in good health. CDR3 protein: CASSLTGGQAEAFF. The CDR3 nucleotides read TGTGCCAGCAGCTTGACGGGGGGTCAGGCTGAAGCTTTCTTT.